This T cell receptor (beta chain) emerged from a study of blood T cell repertoires in COVID-19. The germline V gene encodes CDR1 SQVTM and CDR2 ANQGSEA. Trimming stripped 1 base from V and 5 bases from J, with 14 bases between. The CDR3 is 14 amino acids. In the authors' methods: Quantification of nucleated cells was approximated via reference gene primer amplification. Assay: immunoSEQ multiplex PCR; the TCRdb copy retains only in-frame clones and omits some. V and J calls and clone size are given by that table; D and trimming were obtained from the DNA. The profile shows 45,000 to 50,000 clones, more than 75% of them singletons.

Sample: peripheral blood. The TCR was taken from a man aged 45-65 years with active COVID-19. The chain uses TRBV29-1 and TRBJ1-1, with TRBD1 as a possible D gene (6 bases). CDR3 sequence reads: CSVEVQGRMTEAFF. DNA of the CDR3: TGCAGCGTTGAAGTACAGGGACGGATGACTGAAGCTTTCTTT.